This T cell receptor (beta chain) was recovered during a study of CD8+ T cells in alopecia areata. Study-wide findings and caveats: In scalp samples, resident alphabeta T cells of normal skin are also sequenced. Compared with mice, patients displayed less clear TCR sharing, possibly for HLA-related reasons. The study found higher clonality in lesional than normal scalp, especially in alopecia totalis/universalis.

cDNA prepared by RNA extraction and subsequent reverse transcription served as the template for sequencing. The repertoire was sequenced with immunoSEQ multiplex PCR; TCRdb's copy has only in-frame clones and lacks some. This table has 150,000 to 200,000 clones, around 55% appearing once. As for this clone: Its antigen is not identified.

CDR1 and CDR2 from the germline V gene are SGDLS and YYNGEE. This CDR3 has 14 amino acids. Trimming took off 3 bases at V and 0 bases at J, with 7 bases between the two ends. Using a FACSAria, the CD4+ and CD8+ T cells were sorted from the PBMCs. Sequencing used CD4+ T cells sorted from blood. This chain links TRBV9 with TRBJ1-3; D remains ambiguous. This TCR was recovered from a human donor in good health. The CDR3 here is CASSESPSGNTIYF. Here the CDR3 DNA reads TGTGCCAGCAGCGAAAGCCCCTCTGGAAACACCATATATTTT.